This T cell receptor (beta chain) was sequenced for a study of T-cell reconstitution after alpha-beta-depleted transplantation in children. Unique molecular identifiers were incorporated when the TCRbeta library was constructed. TCRdb re-analysed the PCR reads in MiXCR, keeping a single row per CDR3 protein. The profile covers about 360,000 distinct CDR3 sequences, with 13% appearing a single time and 3.5% to 4.5% taken by the ten largest. V lost 7 bases and J lost 1, with 10 bases in between. CDR3 size: 12 residues. Germline V CDR1 and CDR2: SQVTM, ANQGSEA. Material: PBMCs, obtained from the stem cell graft. The source of this sequence is a human donor who donated a stem cell graft to a child with Fanconi anemia. V is TRBV29-1 and J is TRBJ1-1, with a tentative D call TRBD1 (5 bases). This CDR3 is CSAERGNTEAFF. CDR3 sequence (DNA): TGCAGCGCTGAGAGGGGGAACACTGAAGCTTTCTTT.